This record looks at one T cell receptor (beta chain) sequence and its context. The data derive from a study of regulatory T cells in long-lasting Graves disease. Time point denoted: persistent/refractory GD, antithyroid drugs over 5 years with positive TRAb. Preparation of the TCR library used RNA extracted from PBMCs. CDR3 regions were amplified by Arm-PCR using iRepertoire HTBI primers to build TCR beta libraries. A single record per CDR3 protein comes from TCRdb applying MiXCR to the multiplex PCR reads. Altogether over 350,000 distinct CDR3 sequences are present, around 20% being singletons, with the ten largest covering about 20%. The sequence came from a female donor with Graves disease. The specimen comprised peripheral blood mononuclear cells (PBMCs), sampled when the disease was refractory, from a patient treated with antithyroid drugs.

The CDR3 nucleotides are TGTGCCACTCTAAACCCCAGGCGGGACACTGAAGCTTTCTTT. This encodes CATLNPRRDTEAFF. This chain connects TRBV6-1 to TRBJ1-1; D call uncertain. Germline lookup yields CDR1 MNHNS and CDR2 SASEGT. The ends were cut back, 10 bases at V and 3 bases at J, with 18 bases in the middle. CDR3 length equals 14 residues.